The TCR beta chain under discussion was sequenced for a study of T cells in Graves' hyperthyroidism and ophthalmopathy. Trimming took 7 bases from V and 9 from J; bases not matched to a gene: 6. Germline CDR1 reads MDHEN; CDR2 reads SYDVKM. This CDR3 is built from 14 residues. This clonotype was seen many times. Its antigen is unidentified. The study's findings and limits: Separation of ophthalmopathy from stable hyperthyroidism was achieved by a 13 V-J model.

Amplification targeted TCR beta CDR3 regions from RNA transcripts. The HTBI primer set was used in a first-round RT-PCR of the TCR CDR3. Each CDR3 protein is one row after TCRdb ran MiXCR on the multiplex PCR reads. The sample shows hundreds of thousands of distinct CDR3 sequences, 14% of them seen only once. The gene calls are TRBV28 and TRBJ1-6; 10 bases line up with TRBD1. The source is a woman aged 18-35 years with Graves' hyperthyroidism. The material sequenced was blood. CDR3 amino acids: CASNLDRGSSPLHF. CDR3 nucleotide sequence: TGTGCCAGCAACCTGGACAGGGGGAGTTCACCCCTCCACTTT. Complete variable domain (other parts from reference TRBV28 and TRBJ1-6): DVKVTQSSRYLVKRTGEKVFLECVQDMDHENMFWYRQDPGLGLRLIYFSYDVKMKEKGDIPEGYSVSREKKERFSLILESASTNQTSMYLCASNLDRGSSPLHFGNGTRLTVT.